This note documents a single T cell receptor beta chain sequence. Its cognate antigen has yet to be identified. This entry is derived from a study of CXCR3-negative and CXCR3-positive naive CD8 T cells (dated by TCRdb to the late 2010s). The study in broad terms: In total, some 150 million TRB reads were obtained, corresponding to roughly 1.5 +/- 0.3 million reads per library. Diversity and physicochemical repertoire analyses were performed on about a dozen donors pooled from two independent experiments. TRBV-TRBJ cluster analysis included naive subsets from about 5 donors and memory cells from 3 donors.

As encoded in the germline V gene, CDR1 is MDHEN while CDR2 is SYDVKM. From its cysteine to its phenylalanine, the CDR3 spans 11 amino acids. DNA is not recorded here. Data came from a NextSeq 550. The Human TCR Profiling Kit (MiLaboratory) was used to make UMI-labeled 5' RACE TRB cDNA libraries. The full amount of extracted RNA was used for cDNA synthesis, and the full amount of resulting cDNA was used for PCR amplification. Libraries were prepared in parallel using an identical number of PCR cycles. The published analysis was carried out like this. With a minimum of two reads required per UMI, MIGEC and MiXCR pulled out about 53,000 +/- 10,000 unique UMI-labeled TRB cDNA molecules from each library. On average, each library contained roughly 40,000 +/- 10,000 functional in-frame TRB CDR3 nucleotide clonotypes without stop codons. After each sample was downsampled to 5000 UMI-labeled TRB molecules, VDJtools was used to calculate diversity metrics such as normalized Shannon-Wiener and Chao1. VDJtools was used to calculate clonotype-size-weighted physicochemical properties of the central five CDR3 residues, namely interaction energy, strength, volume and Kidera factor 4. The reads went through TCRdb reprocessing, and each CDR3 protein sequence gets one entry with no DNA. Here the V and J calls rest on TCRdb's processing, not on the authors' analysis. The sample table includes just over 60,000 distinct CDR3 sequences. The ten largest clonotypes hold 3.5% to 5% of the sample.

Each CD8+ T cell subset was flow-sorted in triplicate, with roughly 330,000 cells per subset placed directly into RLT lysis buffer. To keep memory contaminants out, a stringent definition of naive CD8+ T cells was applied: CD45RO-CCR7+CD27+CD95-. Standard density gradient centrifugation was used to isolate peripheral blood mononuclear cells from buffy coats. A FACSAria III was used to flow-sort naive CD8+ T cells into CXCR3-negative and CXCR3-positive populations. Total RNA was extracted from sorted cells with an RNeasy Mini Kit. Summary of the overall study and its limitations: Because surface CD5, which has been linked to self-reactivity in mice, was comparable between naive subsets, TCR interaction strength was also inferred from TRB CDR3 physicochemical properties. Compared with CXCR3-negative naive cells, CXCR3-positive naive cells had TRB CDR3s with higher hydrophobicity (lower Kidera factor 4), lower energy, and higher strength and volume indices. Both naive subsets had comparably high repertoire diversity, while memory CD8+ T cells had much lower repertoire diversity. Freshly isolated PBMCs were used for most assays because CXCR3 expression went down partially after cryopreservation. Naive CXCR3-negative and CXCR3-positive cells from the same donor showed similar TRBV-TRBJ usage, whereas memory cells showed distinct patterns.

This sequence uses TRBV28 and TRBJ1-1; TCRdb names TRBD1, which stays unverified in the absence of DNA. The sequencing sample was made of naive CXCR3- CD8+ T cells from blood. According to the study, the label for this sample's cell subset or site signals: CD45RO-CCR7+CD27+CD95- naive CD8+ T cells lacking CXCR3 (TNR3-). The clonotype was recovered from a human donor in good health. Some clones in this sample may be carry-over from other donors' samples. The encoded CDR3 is CASSPHTEAFF.